This is a list of T cell receptor beta chains from one sample in a study of blood T cell repertoires in COVID-19. TCRdb's copy holds only in-frame clones and misses some; the assay was immunoSEQ multiplex PCR. The sample has approximately 350,000 clones, more than 75% seen once; the top ten hold roughly 3%. The sequencing input was PBMCs or T cells enriched from blood (not recorded which). All receptors derive from a woman in her twenties or thirties who had recovered from COVID-19. Both conserved end residues are part of each CDR3. Each record gives: J gene, V gene, CDR3 protein.

>TRBJ1-2|TRBV5-6
CASSLVPSNYGYTF
>TRBJ1-2|TRBV5-5
CASSLEWGSGAYGYTF
>TRBJ2-4|TRBV18
CASSPESGSKNIQYF
>TRBJ1-1|TRBV18
CASSLPEPGKAFF
>TRBJ2-5|TRBV30
CAWSVGTSVRGSGETQYF
>TRBJ1-1|TRBV3-1/TRBV3-2
CASSQRTGNTEAFF
>TRBJ1-1|TRBV28
CASSRDTEAFF
>TRBJ1-1|TRBV7-9
CASSLGQGMNTEAFF
>TRBJ2-3|TRBV5-1
CASSTDRTDTQYF
>TRBJ2-7|TRBV6-5
CASSSPGLADAYEQYF
>TRBJ2-5|TRBV4-2
CASSRQGQETQYF
>TRBJ2-7|TRBV5-6
CASRLQGARYEQYF
>TRBJ1-2|TRBV28
CASTTGSREGYTF
>TRBJ1-1|TRBV5-1
CASSLEQGRTEAFF
>TRBJ1-2|TRBV30
CAWSAWGLSGYTF
>TRBJ1-4|TRBV5-1
CASSLAGRTANEKLFF
>TRBJ1-6|TRBV7-2
CASSLSSYNSPLHF
>TRBJ2-2|TRBV6-4
CASSDSAGGELFF
>TRBJ1-2|TRBV6-5
CASSPTQVYGYTF
>TRBJ2-5|TRBV13
CASRSGLALEETQYF
>TRBJ1-1|TRBV19
CASSIKPGGSGAEAFF
>TRBJ1-5|TRBV27
CASSSGRGSSNQPQHF
>TRBJ2-7|TRBV4-1
CASSRAETSYEQYF
>TRBJ1-2|TRBV30
CAWSVPRIGSGYTF
>TRBJ2-5|TRBV7-3
CASSLNRQETQYF
>TRBJ2-7|TRBV29-1
CSVGTSYEQYF
>TRBJ1-6|TRBV3-1/TRBV3-2
CASQDRSRNSPLHF
>TRBJ2-2|TRBV9
CASSVASGVANTGELFF
>TRBJ1-5|TRBV7-2
CASSLGGMSNQPQHF
>TRBJ1-2|TRBV5-1
CASSFSPAAVYGYTF
>TRBJ2-3|TRBV7-2
CASSHAGTVTDTQYF
>TRBJ1-4|TRBV7-9
CASSLGRGRVSNEKLFF
>TRBJ2-2|TRBV4-1
CASSQVESLGGTGELFF
>TRBJ1-2|TRBV5-1
CASSLQTGLNYGYTF
>TRBJ2-5|TRBV7-3
CASSDGLAGGETQYF
>TRBJ2-1|TRBV28
CASGLGGNPSSYNEQFF
>TRBJ2-3|TRBV4-2
CASSQPELAGGTDTQYF
>TRBJ2-7|TRBV18
CASSPEGLAGVYEQYF
>TRBJ2-3|TRBV19
CASSPRGTSGRVTDTQYF
>TRBJ2-3|TRBV4-2
CASSQPGLAPDTQYF
>TRBJ1-1|TRBV28
CASSLGSGRGNTEAFF
>TRBJ1-1|TRBV5-6
CASSKYRGSGTEAFF
>TRBJ1-2|TRBV28
CASTPGQALYGYTF
>TRBJ2-7|TRBV5-4
CASSEGQALAEQYF
>TRBJ1-5|TRBV5-5
CASSLTGTGVQPQHF
>TRBJ1-5|TRBV28
CASSGQYNQPQHF
>TRBJ2-3|TRBV7-2
CASSLAGTSSPDTQYF
>TRBJ2-7|TRBV3-1/TRBV3-2
CASSQEREGLRRYEQYF
>TRBJ1-2|TRBV19
CASSTPPVNYGYTF
>TRBJ2-1|TRBV5-1
CASSPGSAGNEQFF
>TRBJ2-1|TRBV11-2
CASSLVGLAGSTEQFF
>TRBJ1-2|TRBV10-3
CAISESAGRNYGYTF
>TRBJ2-3|TRBV19
CASSPRGASTDTQYF